The 20 T cell receptor beta chains given below trace back to one sample, sequenced in a study of cytomegalovirus exposure and HLA in healthy donors. Amplification used 60 Vbeta primers and 13 Jbeta primers. Clones were read by immunoSEQ multiplex PCR, and TCRdb kept only the in-frame ones, dropping some. The sample lists roughly 98,000 clones, roughly 70% occurring once. Specimen: PBMCs. These receptor sequences come from a man aged 50 to 60 in good health and CMV-seronegative.

V is TRBV6-4 and J is TRBJ1-2, with 12 positions matching TRBD1. Germline CDR1 is MRHNA and CDR2 is SNTAGT. V was pared by 2 bases and J by 4 bases, with 11 bases of the junction left unmatched. The CDR3 totals 18 residues. The CDR3 DNA is TGTGCCAGCAGTGACCGTCCCGGGACAGGGGGCTCTATCTATGGCTACACCTTC. Residues: CASSDRPGTGGSIYGYTF.

The J gene is TRBJ2-1, the V gene TRBV2, with 7 bases lining up with TRBD2. J lost 0 bases, V lost 5 bases, and 4 bases had no gene match. The CDR3 loop spans 15 amino acids. Germline V gene data show CDR1 as SNHLY and CDR2 as FYNNEI. The CDR3 sequence: CASSLAGRSYNEQFF. CDR3 coding DNA: TGTGCCAGCAGTTTAGCGGGCCGCTCCTACAATGAGCAGTTCTTC.

This chain uses TRBV5-4 with TRBJ1-1; 8 positions match TRBD1. CDR3 length: 18 amino acids. Losses at the gene ends were 1 base for V and 7 bases for J; bases not matched to a gene: 18. Germline V CDR1 and CDR2: SGHNT, YYREEE (reference sequence). The CDR3 spells CASSLFGYTGGVGVEAFF. The DNA of the CDR3 is TGTGCCAGCAGCTTGTTCGGATACACAGGGGGGGTCGGAGTTGAAGCTTTCTTT.

The V gene is TRBV2, the J gene TRBJ1-1; D might be TRBD1 (6 bases). The CDR3 has 14 amino acids. The V gene lost 6 bases and the J gene lost 5 bases, with 16 bases spanning the gap. Per germline, CDR1 SNHLY and CDR2 FYNNEI. The DNA of the CDR3 is TGTGCCAGCAGAGAACAGGGCGTGGGTACTGAAGCTTTCTTT. Its translation is CASREQGVGTEAFF.

V gene TRBV5-4 combines with J gene TRBJ1-2; 10 nucleotides line up with TRBD1. Germline trimming cut 6 bases from V and 4 bases from J; bases unmatched to any gene: 9. The germline V gene has CDR1 SGHNT and CDR2 YYREEE (reference sequence). This CDR3 region has 15 residues. CDR3 residues: CASTQLTGGGYGYTF. The CDR3 nucleotides are TGTGCCAGCACTCAATTGACAGGGGGCGGCTATGGCTACACCTTC.

The chain has TRBV25-1 and TRBJ1-3; the D is unclear. The germline V gene has CDR1 MGHDK and CDR2 SYGVNS. Trimming cost V 1 base and J 0 bases, with 4 bases left between them. The CDR3 is 14 amino acids. Here the CDR3 reads CASSESFSGNTIYF. CDR3 DNA: TGTGCCAGCAGTGAATCCTTCTCTGGAAACACCATATATTTT.

The J gene is TRBJ1-1, the V gene TRBV28, with D unclear. The CDR3 has 16 amino acids. Germline lookup yields CDR1 MDHEN and CDR2 SYDVKM. Trimming pared 10 bases from V and 3 bases from J, leaving 24 bases between. The CDR3 here is CATHSPGRQWDTEAFF. The CDR3 nucleotides are TGTGCCACGCACAGTCCAGGTCGCCAATGGGACACTGAAGCTTTCTTT.

This chain joins TRBV9 and TRBJ2-4; D is unclear. V gave up 0 bases and J gave up 0 bases, with 10 bases separating them. Germline V gene sequence: CDR1 SGDLS, CDR2 YYNGEE. The CDR3 contains 16 residues. The CDR3 loop reads CASSVGSGLAKNIQYF. Here the CDR3 DNA reads TGTGCCAGCAGCGTAGGATCGGGTCTAGCCAAAAACATTCAGTACTTC.

This clone was found a few times. The rearrangement uses TRBV9 and TRBJ2-5; 11 nucleotides align to TRBD2. The CDR3 loop spans 16 amino acids. Germline CDR1 is SGDLS and CDR2 is YYNGEE. The V and J ends lost 0 bases and 6 bases, in that order; junction bases with no gene match: 7. The CDR3 nucleotides read TGTGCCAGCAGCGTAGGGGATAGCGGGAGGGAACAGACCCAGTACTTC. This translates into CASSVGDSGREQTQYF. Based on the CDR3 plus reference TRBV9 and TRBJ2-5, the full variable domain is DSGVTQTPKHLITATGQRVTLRCSPRSGDLSVYWYQQSLDQGLQFLIQYYNGEERAKGNILERFSAQQFPDLHSELNLSSLELGDSALYFCASSVGDSGREQTQYFGPGTRLLVL.

The chain has TRBV4-1 and TRBJ2-5; D is possibly TRBD2 (5 bases). The V gene lost 0 bases and the J gene lost 5 bases, with 10 bases spanning the gap. Germline V gives CDR1 MGHRA, CDR2 YSYEKL. The CDR3 has 14 amino acids. As DNA, the CDR3 is TGCGCCAGCAGCCAAGAGGGGTTAGCGGAGACCCAGTACTTC. Encoded protein: CASSQEGLAETQYF.

The chain couples TRBV9 to TRBJ1-3; TRBD1 is a possible D gene (5 bases). The germline CDR1 and CDR2 sequences are SGDLS and YYNGEE. V lost 0 bases to trimming and J lost 3 bases, with 10 bases between them. The CDR3 sequence is 15 residues long. The CDR3 sequence: CASSVETVNGNTIYF. The CDR3 DNA sequence: TGTGCCAGCAGCGTAGAGACAGTGAATGGAAACACCATATATTTT.

V gene TRBV5-1 combines with J gene TRBJ1-1; D perhaps matches TRBD1 (5 bases). Trimming left V 3 bases short and J 0 bases short, with 9 bases between. The germline CDR1 and CDR2 sequences are SGHRS and YFSETQ. This CDR3 spans 14 amino acids. For the CDR3, the DNA is TGCGCCAGCAGCTATCAGGGATTGAACACTGAAGCTTTCTTT. Amino acid sequence: CASSYQGLNTEAFF.

The chain recombines TRBV30 with TRBJ2-3, with 9 bases lining up with TRBD2. With 0 bases clipped from V and 3 bases from J, the junction kept 4 bases outside the gene matches. CDR3 length equals 15 residues. Germline V gene sequence: CDR1 GTSNPN, CDR2 SVGIG (reference sequence). This chain's CDR3 is CAWSVLAGATDTQYF. CDR3 nucleotide sequence: TGTGCCTGGAGTGTATTAGCGGGAGCAACAGATACGCAGTATTTT.

V gene TRBV29-1 combines with J gene TRBJ1-4; 7 bases map to TRBD1. V was clipped by 4 bases and J by 5 bases; unmatched bases: 7. The CDR3 is made up of 14 amino acids. Germline CDR1 SQVTM, CDR2 ANQGSEA. CDR3 region: CSVGTGQLNEKLFF. The CDR3 nucleotides read TGCAGCGTTGGGACAGGCCAACTAAATGAAAAACTGTTTTTT.

The chain has TRBV28 and TRBJ2-2, with 8 positions matching TRBD2. The CDR3 covers 16 residues. V was pared by 6 bases and J by 1 base, with 7 bases of the junction left unmatched. CDR1 and CDR2 from the germline V gene are MDHEN and SYDVKM. The CDR3 nucleotides are TGTGCCAGCAGGCAGGGCACTAGCGGGAACACCGGGGAGCTGTTTTTT. This gives the protein CASRQGTSGNTGELFF.

The chain carries TRBV14 and TRBJ2-7, with TRBD1 identical over 7 bases. V lost 10 bases to trimming and J lost 2 bases; unmatched junction nucleotides: 5. The CDR3 is 12 residues long. The germline V gene has CDR1 SGHDN and CDR2 FVKESK. The CDR3, as DNA: TGTGCCACAGCGCAGGGGGCCTACGAGCAGTACTTC. It encodes CATAQGAYEQYF.

This clone is deemed medium-sized. V and J are TRBV7-9 and TRBJ1-1, with D perhaps TRBD1 (6 bases). The CDR3 contains 13 residues. Per germline, CDR1 SEHNR and CDR2 FQNEAQ (reference sequence). Trimming pared 3 bases from V and 4 bases from J, leaving 9 bases between. CDR3 loop: CASSFTGFTEAFF. The CDR3 bases are TGTGCCAGCAGCTTTACAGGGTTCACTGAAGCTTTCTTT.

This clone was counted only a few times. The J gene is TRBJ1-1, the V gene TRBV6-5; 7 bases are a match to TRBD1. After removal of 8 bases from V and 3 bases from J, the junction contained 3 bases not matched to a gene. The CDR3 contains 12 residues. Per the germline V gene, CDR1 is MNHEY and CDR2 is SVGAGI. In DNA, the CDR3 is TGTGCCAGCCGGGACAGTTACACTGAAGCTTTCTTT. It specifies CASRDSYTEAFF.

As for this clone: Compared with germline, one end of the junction differs, possibly owing to a read error. The chain links TRBV5-3 to TRBJ1-1; the D gene is possibly TRBD1 (5 bases). TRBV5-3 is recorded as an ORF, its role being uncertain. This CDR3 comprises 13 residues. This CDR3 is CASSLLGDTEAFF. DNA of the CDR3: TGTGCCAGCAGCTTGTTAGGGGACACTGAAGCTTTCTTT.

The chain links TRBV6-5 to TRBJ2-1; 7 bases are shared with TRBD2. The germline V gene encodes CDR1 MNHEY and CDR2 SVGAGI. Trimming at V came to 2 bases and at J to 9 bases, leaving 10 bases not matched to a gene. The CDR3 has 15 amino acids. The CDR3, as DNA: TGTGCCAGCAGTTACCCTGGACTAGTGGGAATTGAGCAGTTCTTC. Translating it yields CASSYPGLVGIEQFF.